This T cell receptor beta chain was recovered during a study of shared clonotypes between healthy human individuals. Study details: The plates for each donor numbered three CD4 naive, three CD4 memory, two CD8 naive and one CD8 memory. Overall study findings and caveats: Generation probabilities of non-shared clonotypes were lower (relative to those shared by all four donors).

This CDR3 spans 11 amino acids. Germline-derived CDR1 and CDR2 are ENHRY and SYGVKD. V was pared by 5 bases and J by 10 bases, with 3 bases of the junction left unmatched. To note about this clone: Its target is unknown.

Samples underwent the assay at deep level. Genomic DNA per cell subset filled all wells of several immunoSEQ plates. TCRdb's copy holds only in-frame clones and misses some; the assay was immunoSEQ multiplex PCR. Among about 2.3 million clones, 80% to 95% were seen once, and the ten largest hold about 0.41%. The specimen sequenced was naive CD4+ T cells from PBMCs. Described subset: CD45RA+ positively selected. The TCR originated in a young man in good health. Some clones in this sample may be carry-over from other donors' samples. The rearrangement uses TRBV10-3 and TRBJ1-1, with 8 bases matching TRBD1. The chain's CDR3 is CAISQGAGAFF. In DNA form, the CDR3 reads TGTGCCATCAGTCAGGGGGCTGGAGCTTTCTTT.